The 30 T cell receptor beta chains in this list originate from one sample, sequenced in a study of blood T cell repertoires in COVID-19. Libraries were prepared by immunoSEQ multiplex PCR; TCRdb keeps only in-frame clonotypes and omits some of them. This table holds some 140,000 clones, about 79% found once. The sequenced material came from peripheral blood. These receptors all come from a woman aged 55-75 years with acute or convalescent COVID-19.

This chain links TRBV30 with TRBJ1-1; a weak D match, TRBD1 (5 bases). Between the trimmed V and J ends, which lost 5 bases and 1 base, there was a span of 11 bases. This CDR3 is built from 13 residues. The germline V gene encodes CDR1 GTSNPN and CDR2 SVGIG (reference sequence). DNA for the CDR3: TGTGCCTGGCAACGGGGGGGGAACACTGAAGCTTTCTTT. Residues: CAWQRGGNTEAFF.

The chain links TRBV6-5 to TRBJ1-2; TRBD1 is a possible D gene (5 bases). The CDR3 loop spans 15 amino acids. The V end was cut by 2 bases, the J end by 4 bases, with 14 bases between. Germline V gene data show CDR1 as MNHEY and CDR2 as SVGAGI. CDR3: CASSYPGGGGYGYTF. CDR3 nucleotides: TGTGCCAGCAGTTACCCAGGAGGCGGGGGCTATGGCTACACCTTC.

This rearrangement joins TRBV29-1 to TRBJ1-1; 11 positions match TRBD1. CDR3 length: 14 residues. The germline gives CDR1 SQVTM, CDR2 ANQGSEA. V lost 7 bases and J lost 4; bases outside the gene matches: 8. CDR3 bases: TGCAGCGCAATTCCGGGACAGGGGGTCACTGAAGCTTTCTTT. Translation gives CSAIPGQGVTEAFF.

The table lists this clone with a count of one. The V and J genes are TRBV5-1 and TRBJ2-7; TRBD2 is a possible D gene (5 bases). The CDR3 has 12 residues. CDR1 and CDR2 from the germline V gene are SGHRS and YFSETQ. The V and J ends lost 2 bases and 6 bases respectively, with 9 bases between them. This chain's CDR3 is CASSFGGTEQYF. CDR3 in DNA: TGCGCCAGCAGCTTTGGAGGTACCGAGCAGTACTTC.

This chain uses TRBV5-1 with TRBJ1-4; 7 bases align to TRBD1. Losses at the gene ends were 3 bases for V and 11 bases for J; bases not matched to a gene: 16. The CDR3 is 16 residues long. Germline CDR1 reads SGHRS; CDR2 reads YFSETQ. CDR3 coding DNA: TGCGCCAGCAGCTCCGGAAGGGACAGTCAGGTGGGGAAACTGTTTTTT. Translated, it gives CASSSGRDSQVGKLFF.

The V and J genes are TRBV10-3 and TRBJ1-1; TRBD1 aligns across 8 bases. This CDR3 has 10 residues. Germline V gene sequence: CDR1 ENHRY, CDR2 SYGVKD. Trimming removed 6 bases from V and 13 bases from J; junction bases left unmatched: 4. The CDR3 sequence is CAISRDRLFF. The CDR3 DNA follows: TGTGCCATCAGCCGGGACAGGCTTTTCTTT.

The chain is built from TRBV12-5 and TRBJ2-3; TRBD2 aligns across 15 bases. The V gene end was trimmed by 5 bases and the J gene end by 0 bases; junction bases not matched to a gene: 6. From germline, CDR1 is LGHNT and CDR2 FRNRAP. The CDR3 consists of 18 residues. The CDR3 DNA is TGTGCTAGTGGTCTCGGGACTAGCGGGGGGCTTAGCACAGATACGCAGTATTTT. Translated, it gives CASGLGTSGGLSTDTQYF.

This rearrangement joins TRBV7-2 to TRBJ2-7; TRBD1 agrees at 8 bases. CDR3 length: 14 residues. V shed 5 bases and J 4 bases; nucleotides not matched to a gene: 7. The V gene's germline CDR1 is SGHTA and CDR2 FQGNSA. The CDR3 loop is CASSRQGARYEQYF. The CDR3 DNA reads TGTGCCAGCAGCCGGCAGGGGGCACGGTACGAGCAGTACTTC.

The gene calls are TRBV5-1 and TRBJ2-5; D ambiguous. In germline, CDR1 is SGHRS, CDR2 YFSETQ. V lost 5 bases and J lost 6, with 11 bases in between. There are 12 residues in the CDR3. Here the CDR3 reads CASRSGLKTQYF. The CDR3 DNA sequence: TGCGCCAGCAGGTCCGGGTTAAAGACCCAGTACTTC. Complete variable domain (other parts from reference TRBV5-1 and TRBJ2-5): KAGVTQTPRYLIKTRGQQVTLSCSPISGHRSVSWYQQTPGQGLQFLFEYFSETQRNKGNFPGRFSGRQFSNSRSEMNVSTLELGDSALYLCASRSGLKTQYFGPGTRLLVL.

This clone was seen more than once but under ten times. V gene TRBV14 combines with J gene TRBJ2-2; no reliable D call. The CDR3 loop spans 13 amino acids. Looked up from germline, CDR1 is SGHDN and CDR2 is FVKESK. V lost 5 bases to trimming and J lost 3 bases, with 7 bases between them. The CDR3 spells CASSEQYTGELFF. CDR3 DNA: TGTGCCAGCAGCGAACAGTACACCGGGGAGCTGTTTTTT.

This chain links TRBV28 with TRBJ1-2; the match to TRBD1 covers 8 bases. The CDR3 contains 14 residues. Losses at the gene ends were 2 bases for V and 6 bases for J; bases not matched to a gene: 5. The germline V gene has CDR1 MDHEN and CDR2 SYDVKM. DNA of the CDR3: TGTGCCAGCAGTTTAGGACAGGGAGTAAATGGCTACACCTTC. This encodes CASSLGQGVNGYTF.

This clone was seen more than once but under ten times. This chain links TRBV3-1 (or the pseudogene TRBV3-2) with TRBJ1-5, with D unresolved. V lost 4 bases and J lost 0, with 7 bases in between. The CDR3 is 14 amino acids. Germline loops: CDR1 LGHDT, CDR2 YNNKEL (reference sequence). The CDR3 coding sequence is TGTGCCAGCAGCCCTAGGTATAGCAATCAGCCCCAGCATTTT. It yields the protein CASSPRYSNQPQHF.

The chain links TRBV4-2 to TRBJ1-2; TRBD1 might be the D (6 bases). The V gene's germline CDR1 is LGHNA and CDR2 YNFKEQ. Trimming pared 6 bases from V and 4 bases from J, leaving 18 bases between. The CDR3 has 15 amino acids. CDR3 sequence (DNA): TGTGCCAGCAGGATACAGGGTACTGGCGGCTATGGCTACACCTTC. This codes for CASRIQGTGGYGYTF.

This chain uses TRBV19 with TRBJ1-4; a weak D match, TRBD1 (6 bases). V lost 4 bases to trimming and J lost 10 bases, with 16 bases between them. Germline CDR1 reads LNHDA; CDR2 reads SQIVND (reference sequence). The length of the CDR3 is 14 residues. The CDR3 nucleotides are TGTGCCAGTAGTACGCAGGGGAGCCTCGGAAAACTGTTTTTT. It specifies CASSTQGSLGKLFF.

The J gene is TRBJ1-4, the V gene TRBV10-2; possibly TRBD1 for D (5 bases). Germline V lookup: CDR1 WSHSY, CDR2 SAAADI. The CDR3 has 14 amino acids. V lost 2 bases, J lost 2 bases, and 6 bases lay in between. The CDR3 DNA reads TGCGCCAGCAGTGAGGCAGGGACTAATGAAAAACTGTTTTTT. It is translated as CASSEAGTNEKLFF.

The V call is TRBV3-1 (or the pseudogene TRBV3-2), the J call TRBJ2-7; 9 bases align to TRBD2. The CDR3 is 16 amino acids. Germline assignment: CDR1 LGHDT and CDR2 YNNKEL (reference sequence). The junction had 11 bases not matched to a gene; V was cut back by 4 bases and J by 4 bases. The DNA of the CDR3 is TGTGCCAGCAGCCCACCCGGAGCGGGGGGTTTTTACGAGCAGTACTTC. Residues: CASSPPGAGGFYEQYF.

The chain is built from TRBV7-3 and TRBJ1-2; 8 positions agree with TRBD1. The CDR3 loop spans 16 amino acids. V lost 5 bases to trimming and J lost 3 bases; unmatched junction nucleotides: 11. Germline V CDR1 and CDR2: SGHTA, FQGTGA. The CDR3 DNA is TGTGCCAGCAGCCCCGCTGGACAGGGAGTTTACTATGGCTACACCTTC. It codes for CASSPAGQGVYYGYTF.

J is TRBJ1-2 and V is TRBV24-1; perhaps TRBD1 as D (6 bases). The CDR3 sequence is 15 residues long. CDR1 and CDR2 from the germline V gene are KGHDR and SFDVKD. V lost 2 bases to trimming and J lost 2 bases, with 11 bases between them. CDR3 coding DNA: TGTGCCACCAGTGATTCGACAGGAACCAACTATGGCTACACCTTC. As protein: CATSDSTGTNYGYTF.

This chain links TRBV5-1 with TRBJ2-7, with 8 bases aligning to TRBD1. Losses at the gene ends were 4 bases for V and 4 bases for J; bases not matched to a gene: 10. The germline gives CDR1 SGHRS, CDR2 YFSETQ. The CDR3 is 15 residues long. CDR3 residues: CASSGGGQGSYEQYF. In nucleotides, the CDR3 is TGCGCCAGCAGCGGGGGCGGACAGGGATCGTACGAGCAGTACTTC.

The chain uses TRBV5-8 and TRBJ1-6, with D hard to call. The CDR3 has 16 residues. V lost 4 bases and J lost 5, with 16 bases in between. Germline CDR1 is SGHTS and CDR2 is YDEGEE. The CDR3 nucleotides are TGTGCCAGCAGCCCGGGAAGAATTTCGAATAATTCACCCCTCCACTTT. Its translation is CASSPGRISNNSPLHF.

This clone was detected only a few times. V is TRBV3-1 (or the pseudogene TRBV3-2) and J is TRBJ1-6; D not resolved. CDR3 size: 16 residues. The germline V gene encodes CDR1 LGHDT and CDR2 YNNKEL (reference sequence). The V end was cut by 4 bases, the J end by 5 bases, with 15 bases between. The CDR3 spells CASSLGPGNHNSPLHF. The CDR3 coding sequence is TGTGCCAGCAGCCTTGGGCCGGGGAACCATAATTCACCCCTCCACTTT.

V is TRBV29-1 and J is TRBJ2-2; D might be TRBD1 (6 bases). Germline CDR1 SQVTM, CDR2 ANQGSEA. V was shortened by 4 bases and J by 8 bases, with 14 bases between the two germline ends. The CDR3 spans 13 residues. This CDR3 reads CSVGQDRRGELFF. The CDR3 nucleotides read TGCAGCGTTGGACAGGATAGGAGAGGGGAGCTGTTTTTT.

The CDR3 DNA follows: TGTGCCAGCAGCTATGGGAGGGGCCGCCTAAAATCCTACGAGCAGTACTTC. This encodes CASSYGRGRLKSYEQYF. V usage is TRBV7-2 and J usage is TRBJ2-7; 7 bases map to TRBD2. Germline CDR1 and CDR2: SGHTA and FQGNSA. V dropped 4 bases and J dropped 1; count of bases not matched to a gene: 13. The CDR3 has 17 residues.

This chain links TRBV6-1 with TRBJ1-6; perhaps TRBD1 as D (6 bases). CDR3 length: 15 residues. The V end was cut by 1 base, the J end by 7 bases, with 11 bases between. Germline CDR1 is MNHNS and CDR2 is SASEGT. The CDR3 DNA is TGTGCCAGCAGTGAAGAAGGGGGACCCAATTCACCCCTCCACTTT. Its translation is CASSEEGGPNSPLHF.

This sequence joins TRBV5-1 and TRBJ2-1, with 9 bases that match TRBD2. The CDR3 is 15 residues long. Trimming removed 1 base from V and 8 bases from J; junction bases left unmatched: 7. Germline V gene lookup returns CDR1 SGHRS and CDR2 YFSETQ. The CDR3 DNA follows: TGCGCCAGCAGCTTGAATAGCGGGAGCGATTATGAGCAGTTCTTC. Residues: CASSLNSGSDYEQFF.

The chain combines TRBV10-3 with TRBJ2-2; tentatively, D is TRBD2 (7 bases). V was cut by 5 bases and J by 5 bases, with 15 bases left in between. CDR1 is ENHRY, CDR2 SYGVKD, per germline. The CDR3 has 15 residues. CDR3 DNA: TGTGCCATCAGTTCCGGGGGGCCCAAAACCGGGGAGCTGTTTTTT. Protein product: CAISSGGPKTGELFF.

This chain joins TRBV9 and TRBJ2-7, with D perhaps TRBD2 (6 bases). The CDR3 is 14 amino acids. Trimming took 3 bases from V and 7 from J, leaving 17 bases between them. Germline V CDR1 and CDR2: SGDLS, YYNGEE. The CDR3 loop is CASSARDLGYEQYF. The CDR3 nucleotides read TGTGCCAGCAGCGCCCGGGACTTAGGGTATGAGCAGTACTTC.

The table lists this clone with a count of one. The chain joins TRBV5-1 to TRBJ1-4; 7 nucleotides line up with TRBD1. Losses at the gene ends were 2 bases for V and 0 bases for J; bases not matched to a gene: 1. The CDR3 is 15 residues long. Germline CDR1 SGHRS, CDR2 YFSETQ. The CDR3 loop is CASSFGQATNEKLFF. The DNA of the CDR3 is TGCGCCAGCAGCTTCGGACAGGCAACTAATGAAAAACTGTTTTTT.

CDR3 region: CASSQDRRSSYNSPLHF. In DNA, the CDR3 is TGTGCCAGCAGCCAAGATCGACGGAGCTCCTATAATTCACCCCTCCACTTT. This chain links TRBV4-2 with TRBJ1-6, with no clear D. CDR1 and CDR2 from the germline V gene are LGHNA and YNFKEQ. The CDR3 covers 17 residues. V was clipped by 0 bases and J by 0 bases, with 9 bases between them.

The chain couples TRBV5-1 to TRBJ1-3; no definite D call. V lost 5 bases and J lost 2, with 14 bases in between. The CDR3 is 15 residues long. Germline loops: CDR1 SGHRS, CDR2 YFSETQ. The CDR3 loop reads CASRVGTAAGNTIYF. The CDR3 bases are TGCGCCAGCAGGGTGGGAACAGCGGCTGGAAACACCATATATTTT.